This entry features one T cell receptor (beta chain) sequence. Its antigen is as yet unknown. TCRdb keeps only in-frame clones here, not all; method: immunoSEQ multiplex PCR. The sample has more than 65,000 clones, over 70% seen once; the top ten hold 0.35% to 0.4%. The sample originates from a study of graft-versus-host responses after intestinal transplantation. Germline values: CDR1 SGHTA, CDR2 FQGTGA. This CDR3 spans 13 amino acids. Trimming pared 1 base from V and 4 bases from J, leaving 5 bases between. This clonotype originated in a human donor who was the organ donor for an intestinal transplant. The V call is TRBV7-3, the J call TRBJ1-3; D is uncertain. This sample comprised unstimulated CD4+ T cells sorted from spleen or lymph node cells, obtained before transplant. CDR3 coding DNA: TGTGCCAGCAGCTTAAGTCAAGGAAACACCATATATTTT. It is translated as CASSLSQGNTIYF.